Detailed here is one T cell receptor beta chain. Antigen specificity is unknown. The CDR3 spans 14 residues. V trimming: 9 bases; J trimming: 6 bases; junction bases outside the gene matches: 12. In germline, CDR1 is MNHNS, CDR2 SASEGT. The data are from a study of identical twins. Study-level results: Surplus twin overlap in beta out-of-frame sequences was less pronounced. Fewer insertions marked abundant cord blood beta clonotypes; young adult naive trended weakly, memory not at all. Twin sharing of out-of-frame TCR alpha was underestimated by models in monozygotic pairs.

cDNA molecules carried unique molecular identifiers, and template switching added a universal primer site. TCRdb fed the 5' RACE reads into MiXCR, producing one record per CDR3 protein. The data hold 400,000 to 500,000 distinct CDR3 sequences, with 14% observed a single time. The same data also went into a second study, on yellow fever vaccine responses in identical twins.

The sequencing input was CD4+ T cells sorted from blood. The genes are TRBV6-1 and TRBJ2-7; the match to TRBD1 covers 9 bases. This receptor was taken from a woman younger than 30 in good health. CDR3 coding DNA: TGTGCCAGTAAAAGACAGGGGGAGAGCGTCGAGCAGTACTTC. The encoded protein is CASKRQGESVEQYF.